The T cell receptor (beta chain) described here comes from a study of early T cells in non-severe SARS-CoV-2 infection. The wider study: Unsorted whole blood bulk RNA was sequenced, with unpaired chains. Study-wide results and limits: Private and CD4 specificities were missed by VDJdb matching, which favored anti-spike CD8 responses.

Attachment of unique molecular identifiers was made to individual cDNA molecules. TCRdb recomputed calls from the 5' RACE reads with MiXCR, one row per CDR3 protein. The profile shows some 25,000 distinct CDR3 sequences, about 4.6% of them singletons. This clonotype was found a few times. Antigen: not known. The CDR3 spans 15 residues. Per the germline V gene, CDR1 is MNHEY and CDR2 is SVGEGT. V was clipped by 5 bases and J by 5 bases; unmatched bases: 7. The genes are TRBV6-2 or TRBV6-3 and TRBJ2-3, with TRBD2 matching 10 bases. Sequenced material: whole blood. The clonotype comes from an adult who was a healthcare worker with PCR-confirmed SARS-CoV-2 infection or an uninfected control (not recorded which). CDR3 bases: TGTGCCAGCAGTCAGCTAGCGGGGGTGAAAGATACGCAGTATTTT. As protein: CASSQLAGVKDTQYF.